The 29 T cell receptor beta chains reported below all come from one sample, sequenced in a study of shared clonotypes between healthy human individuals. Here immunoSEQ multiplex PCR was the method, and the copy in TCRdb shows in-frame clones only, minus some. The sample gives about 2.3 million clones, less than 95% of which show up once; around 0.35% is in the top ten. The sequenced sample was naive CD4+ T cells from PBMCs. Subset described: CD45RA+ positively selected. Every receptor here comes from a man younger than 30 in good health. Some clones in this sample may be carry-over from other donors' samples.

CDR3 amino acids: CAWSAGLVWTDTQYF. CDR3 DNA: TGTGCCTGGAGTGCCGGACTAGTTTGGACAGATACGCAGTATTTT. The chain combines TRBV30 with TRBJ2-3, with 7 positions matching TRBD2. This CDR3 has 15 amino acids. Germline lookup yields CDR1 GTSNPN and CDR2 SVGIG (reference sequence). V lost 1 base, J lost 3 bases, and 7 bases stayed unmatched.

Comment on this clone: In the same sample, other DNA sequences code for this CDR3. The genes are TRBV28 and TRBJ2-7; 7 nucleotides align to TRBD1. The germline CDR1 and CDR2 sequences are MDHEN and SYDVKM. The length of the CDR3 is 14 residues. J lost 3 bases, V lost 3 bases, and 5 bases had no gene match. CDR3 amino acids: CASSLTGPNYEQYF. The CDR3 coding sequence is TGTGCCAGCAGTTTGACAGGGCCCAACTACGAGCAGTACTTC.

The rearrangement joins TRBV29-1 to TRBJ1-1; TRBD1 agrees at 7 bases. This CDR3 region has 13 residues. Looked up from germline, CDR1 is SQVTM and CDR2 is ANQGSEA. With 6 bases clipped from V and 6 bases from J, the junction kept 10 bases outside the gene matches. The CDR3 bases are TGCAGCGTCCCGGGACAGCTGGGGGCTGAAGCTTTCTTT. As protein: CSVPGQLGAEAFF.

This clone came up a few times. This sequence joins TRBV28 and TRBJ1-1; TRBD1 matches 7 bases. CDR1 is MDHEN and CDR2 is SYDVKM in the germline V gene. The CDR3 length is 15 residues. Trimming cost V 8 bases and J 0 bases; bases outside gene matches: 9. The CDR3 DNA sequence: TGTGCCAGCTTCCGACCGGGACAGATGAACACTGAAGCTTTCTTT. This codes for CASFRPGQMNTEAFF.

V is TRBV25-1 and J is TRBJ2-7, with D maybe TRBD2 (5 bases). Germline loops: CDR1 MGHDK, CDR2 SYGVNS. V was trimmed by 6 bases and J by 3 bases, leaving 9 bases between them. The CDR3 covers 12 residues. CDR3 in amino acids: CASSGIDYEQYF. In DNA form, the CDR3 reads TGTGCCAGCAGCGGGATAGACTACGAGCAGTACTTC.

The chain couples TRBV6-5 to TRBJ2-7, with D perhaps assigned TRBD1 or TRBD2 (5 bases each). The germline V gene encodes CDR1 MNHEY and CDR2 SVGAGI. V was clipped by 2 bases and J by 2 bases, with 10 bases between them. This CDR3 region has 14 residues. Here the CDR3 reads CASSYGTNPYEQYF. CDR3 coding DNA: TGTGCCAGCAGTTACGGGACCAACCCCTACGAGCAGTACTTC.

This chain connects TRBV6-5 to TRBJ2-7; 10 nucleotides line up with TRBD1. V dropped 6 bases and J dropped 6; count of bases not matched to a gene: 11. There are 15 residues in the CDR3. Germline V gene lookup returns CDR1 MNHEY and CDR2 SVGAGI. The CDR3 loop reads CASSRHGTGALEQYF. DNA for the CDR3: TGTGCCAGCAGCCGACACGGGACAGGGGCCCTCGAGCAGTACTTC.

This clone was recorded only once. This chain connects TRBV5-1 to TRBJ2-3, with 12 nucleotides matching TRBD2. The CDR3 runs to 17 residues. Germline-derived CDR1 and CDR2 are SGHRS and YFSETQ. V lost 4 bases, J lost 2 bases, and 8 bases stayed unmatched. CDR3 in amino acids: CASSPLTSGSPTDTQYF. DNA for the CDR3: TGCGCCAGCAGCCCGTTGACTAGCGGGAGTCCCACAGATACGCAGTATTTT.

In this sample, this clone turned up a few times. V gene TRBV6-1 combines with J gene TRBJ2-7; 7 nucleotides align to TRBD1. The junction had 8 bases not matched to a gene; V was cut back by 8 bases and J by 1 base. There are 14 residues in the CDR3. Germline values: CDR1 MNHNS, CDR2 SASEGT. Written as DNA, the CDR3 is TGTGCCAGCCTAACCCACAGGGGTTCCTACGAGCAGTACTTC. It codes for CASLTHRGSYEQYF.

V usage is TRBV9 and J usage is TRBJ1-2, with a weak D call TRBD1 (5 bases). The CDR3 extends over 16 amino acids. Germline lookup yields CDR1 SGDLS and CDR2 YYNGEE. Deletions cut 4 bases from V and 0 bases from J, with 16 bases between. CDR3 residues: CASSPHWGGANYGYTF. The DNA of the CDR3 is TGTGCCAGCAGCCCTCACTGGGGCGGAGCTAACTATGGCTACACCTTC.

This clone appeared once. This chain joins TRBV4-3 and TRBJ2-1; the match to TRBD1 covers 11 bases. V shed 4 bases and J 6 bases; nucleotides not matched to a gene: 14. In germline, CDR1 is LGHNA, CDR2 YSLEER. The CDR3 loop spans 18 amino acids. CDR3 DNA sequence: TGCGCCAGCAGCCGCACCTTAAGAGGGACAGGGGGTTTCAATGAGCAGTTCTTC. Amino acid sequence: CASSRTLRGTGGFNEQFF.

This clone was observed a single time. The rearrangement links TRBV5-1 to TRBJ2-5; D is unresolved. This CDR3 is 13 amino acids long. The germline V gene has CDR1 SGHRS and CDR2 YFSETQ. The germline V and J ends were trimmed by 5 bases and 5 bases, with 13 bases remaining between them. CDR3 DNA sequence: TGCGCCAGCAGTCAAGGGCCGTGGGAGACCCAGTACTTC. Its translation: CASSQGPWETQYF.

The chain recombines TRBV28 with TRBJ2-3; no definite D call. The CDR3 covers 14 residues. Germline V gene lookup returns CDR1 MDHEN and CDR2 SYDVKM. CDR3 region: CASEDGQLTDTQYF. The CDR3 DNA is TGTGCAAGCGAGGATGGGCAGCTCACAGATACGCAGTATTTT.

CDR3 sequence (DNA): TGTGCCAGCAGCTTAGCCCGACGGGAGACCCAGTACTTC. Its protein product is CASSLARRETQYF. This chain joins TRBV7-3 and TRBJ2-5, with D unclear. Germline CDR1 reads SGHTA; CDR2 reads FQGTGA. V lost 2 bases and J 5 bases, leaving 9 bases between the germline ends. The CDR3 loop spans 13 amino acids.

Only one count was recorded for this clone. The chain recombines TRBV6-5 with TRBJ1-1; TRBD1 aligns across 7 bases. In germline, CDR1 is MNHEY, CDR2 SVGAGI. The CDR3 length is 13 residues. The junction had 5 bases not matched to a gene; V was cut back by 8 bases and J by 2 bases. For the CDR3, the DNA is TGTGCCAGCCGCAGGGGGATTAACACTGAAGCTTTCTTT. Translated: CASRRGINTEAFF.

The rearrangement uses TRBV6-5 and TRBJ2-5; D not certain. The CDR3 spans 15 residues. Germline V CDR1 and CDR2: MNHEY, SVGAGI. Trimming cost V 7 bases and J 3 bases, with 18 bases left between them. CDR3 loop: CASTPRPPGKETQYF. The CDR3 DNA reads TGTGCCAGCACCCCCCGCCCCCCTGGGAAAGAGACCCAGTACTTC.

V gene TRBV19 combines with J gene TRBJ1-2, with a tentative D call TRBD1 (6 bases). Trimming took 0 bases from V and 8 from J, leaving 16 bases between them. The CDR3 has 15 amino acids. Looked up from germline, CDR1 is LNHDA and CDR2 is SQIVND (reference sequence). The CDR3 nucleotides read TGTGCCAGTAGTATAGATCCGGGGGCTGGAGGCGGCTACACCTTC. Its translation: CASSIDPGAGGGYTF.

The chain has TRBV7-9 and TRBJ2-4; D is perhaps TRBD2 (5 bases). V gave up 0 bases and J gave up 7 bases, with 10 bases separating them. The CDR3 sequence is 14 residues long. CDR1 SEHNR and CDR2 FQNEAQ come from the germline V gene (reference sequence). CDR3 loop: CASSLAGSGNIQYF. The CDR3 nucleotides are TGTGCCAGCAGCTTAGCGGGGAGTGGTAACATTCAGTACTTC.

This chain uses TRBV4-1 with TRBJ1-2, with unresolved D. CDR1 MGHRA and CDR2 YSYEKL come from the germline V gene. Between the trimmed V and J ends, which lost 0 bases and 4 bases, there was a span of 9 bases. CDR3 length: 14 amino acids. In DNA form, the CDR3 reads TGCGCCAGCAGCCAAGAGGGCAGGTCCTATGGCTACACCTTC. Protein product: CASSQEGRSYGYTF.

This clone appeared once. Different DNA sequences within this sample yield the same CDR3. The chain joins TRBV2 to TRBJ1-5; D is perhaps TRBD1 (5 bases). Germline V gene data show CDR1 as SNHLY and CDR2 as FYNNEI. The CDR3 has 14 residues. V was clipped by 6 bases and J by 3 bases, with 12 bases between them. The CDR3 here is CASRADRINQPQHF. The DNA for the CDR3 is TGTGCCAGCAGAGCTGACAGAATCAATCAGCCCCAGCATTTT.

The CDR3 DNA follows: TGTGCCAGCTCACAAGAGACAGGGAGGCGCGAGCAGTACTTC. It specifies CASSQETGRREQYF. The J gene is TRBJ2-7, the V gene TRBV18; possible D gene TRBD1, 7 bases. The germline V and J ends were trimmed by 4 bases and 6 bases, with 16 bases remaining between them. This CDR3 spans 14 amino acids. Germline CDR1 is KGHSH and CDR2 is LQKENI.

The chain carries TRBV7-2 and TRBJ1-4, with D possibly being TRBD1 (5 bases). With 3 bases removed from V and 5 bases from J, the gap between germline ends came to 7 bases. Germline V lookup: CDR1 SGHTA, CDR2 FQGNSA. The CDR3 has 13 amino acids. CDR3 sequence (DNA): TGTGCCAGCAGCTTGCACAGGAATGAAAAACTGTTTTTT. Its translation: CASSLHRNEKLFF.

The chain has TRBV2 and TRBJ2-5; 11 bases are shared with TRBD2. The germline V gene encodes CDR1 SNHLY and CDR2 FYNNEI. There are 14 residues in the CDR3. V lost 8 bases to trimming and J lost 5 bases; unmatched junction nucleotides: 7. The CDR3: CASWLAGGWETQYF. The CDR3, as DNA: TGTGCCAGCTGGCTAGCGGGAGGTTGGGAGACCCAGTACTTC.

The chain has TRBV29-1 and TRBJ2-1; no firm D call. V lost 7 bases and J 0 bases, leaving 7 bases between the germline ends. CDR3 size: 12 residues. From germline, CDR1 is SQVTM and CDR2 ANQGSEA. CDR3 sequence reads: CSAGNSYNEQFF. The CDR3 DNA sequence: TGCAGCGCTGGGAACTCCTACAATGAGCAGTTCTTC.

The rearrangement uses TRBV30 and TRBJ2-7, with 7 bases that match TRBD1. The CDR3 totals 16 residues. After removal of 3 bases from V and 1 base from J, the junction contained 12 bases not matched to a gene. Germline V gives CDR1 GTSNPN, CDR2 SVGIG (reference sequence). The CDR3: CAWRVTGSRGSYEQYF. In DNA form, the CDR3 reads TGTGCCTGGAGGGTGACAGGTTCCAGGGGGTCCTACGAGCAGTACTTC.

The DNA of the CDR3 is TGTGCCAGCAGTTTAGGTCTAGCGGGAGCGTGGGAGCAGTACTTC. Translating it yields CASSLGLAGAWEQYF. This sequence joins TRBV28 and TRBJ2-7; 10 bases are a match to TRBD2. Germline CDR1 is MDHEN and CDR2 is SYDVKM. This CDR3 region has 15 residues. V lost 2 bases and J lost 7; bases outside the gene matches: 8.

The chain uses TRBV28 and TRBJ2-1, with D possibly TRBD2 on 5 matching bases. Germline V gene sequence: CDR1 MDHEN, CDR2 SYDVKM. Trimming took off 4 bases at V and 15 bases at J, with 31 bases between the two ends. The length of the CDR3 is 17 residues. CDR3 in amino acids: CASSSPRAELAKSCGFF. The CDR3 DNA follows: TGTGCCAGCAGTTCCCCGAGGGCTGAGCTGGCCAAGTCCTGCGGGTTCTTC.

Regarding this clone: Within the sample, other DNA sequences also encode this same CDR3. The V gene is TRBV4-1, the J gene TRBJ1-4, with TRBD1 matching over 9 bases. CDR3 length: 15 amino acids. The germline CDR1 and CDR2 sequences are MGHRA and YSYEKL. V trimming: 0 bases; J trimming: 5 bases; junction bases outside the gene matches: 1. The DNA of the CDR3 is TGCGCCAGCAGCCAAGAGGGGACAGGGAATGAAAAACTGTTTTTT. Encoded protein: CASSQEGTGNEKLFF.

This chain uses TRBV28 with TRBJ2-7; 12 bases are a match to TRBD2. The CDR3 has 16 residues. CDR1 and CDR2 from the germline V gene are MDHEN and SYDVKM. V dropped 7 bases and J dropped 2; count of bases not matched to a gene: 9. In nucleotides, the CDR3 is TGTGCCAGCACCCTAGCGGGAGGGCAATCTACCTACGAGCAGTACTTC. Protein sequence: CASTLAGGQSTYEQYF.